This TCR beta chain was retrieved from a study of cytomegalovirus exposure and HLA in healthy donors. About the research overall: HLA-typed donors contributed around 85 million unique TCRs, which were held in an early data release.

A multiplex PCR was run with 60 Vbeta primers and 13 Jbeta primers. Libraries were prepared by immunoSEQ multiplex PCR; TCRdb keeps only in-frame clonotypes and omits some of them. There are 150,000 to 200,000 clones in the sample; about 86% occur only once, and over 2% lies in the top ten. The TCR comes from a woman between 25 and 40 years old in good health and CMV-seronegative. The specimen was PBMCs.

The CDR3 loop reads CASSQGTVASYEQYF. The CDR3 bases are TGCGCCAGCAGCCAAGGGACAGTAGCTTCCTACGAGCAGTACTTC. This chain connects TRBV4-3 to TRBJ2-7; D is perhaps TRBD1 (6 bases). The CDR3 extends over 15 amino acids. CDR1 is LGHNA and CDR2 is YSLEER in the germline V gene. Trimming took 1 base from V and 1 from J, leaving 11 bases between them.